The clone carrying this TCR beta chain was counted ten times or more. The data were taken from a study of T-cell reconstitution after alpha-beta-depleted transplantation in children. For TCRbeta, the library was prepared with unique molecular identifiers. TCRdb ran MiXCR on the PCR reads and lists one entry per CDR3 protein. Among 250,000 to 350,000 distinct CDR3 sequences listed, roughly 9.5% were seen once. Germline lookup yields CDR1 MNHEY and CDR2 SVGAGI. Trimming took 4 bases from V and 10 from J, leaving 11 bases between them. CDR3 length: 13 amino acids. The rearrangement uses TRBV6-5 and TRBJ1-6; TRBD1 is a possible D gene (6 bases). The sequence derives from a human donor who donated a stem cell graft to a child with SCID. Sequenced material: PBMCs from the stem cell graft donor, taken from the stem cell graft. The CDR3 DNA is TGTGCCAGCAGTTTAGGGGGAGGCTCACCCCTCCACTTT. It yields the protein CASSLGGGSPLHF.